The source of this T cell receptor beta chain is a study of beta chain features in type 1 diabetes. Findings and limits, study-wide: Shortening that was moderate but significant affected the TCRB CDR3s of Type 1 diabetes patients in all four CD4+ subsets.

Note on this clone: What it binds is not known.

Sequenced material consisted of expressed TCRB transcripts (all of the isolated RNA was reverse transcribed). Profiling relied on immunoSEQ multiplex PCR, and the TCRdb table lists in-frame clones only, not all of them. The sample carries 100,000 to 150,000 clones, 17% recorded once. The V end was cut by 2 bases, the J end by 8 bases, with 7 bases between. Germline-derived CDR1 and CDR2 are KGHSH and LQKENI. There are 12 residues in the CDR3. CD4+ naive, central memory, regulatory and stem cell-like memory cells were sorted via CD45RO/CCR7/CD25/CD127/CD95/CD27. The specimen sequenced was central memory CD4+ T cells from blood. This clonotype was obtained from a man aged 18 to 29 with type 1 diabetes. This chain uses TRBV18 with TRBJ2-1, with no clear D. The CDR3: CASSPDRDEQFF. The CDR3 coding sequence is TGTGCCAGCTCACCAGACCGTGATGAGCAGTTCTTC.